This paragraph reports one TCR beta chain. The target antigen is unknown. Blood CD4+ CD25-low CD127-high conventional T cells supplied the genomic DNA template. This entry belongs to a study of regulatory and conventional T cells in RAG deficiency. Findings and limits, study-wide: Shorter CDR3s in all patient subsets; >90% Treg-Tconv overlap in Omenn.

Trimming left V 6 bases short and J 1 base short, with 10 bases between. CDR3 length: 13 residues. Germline V gives CDR1 MDHEN, CDR2 SYDVKM. The assay was immunoSEQ multiplex PCR, and TCRdb's table has in-frame clones only and misses some. The sample records 29,000 or so clones, 90% to 95% being singletons. These records were also assigned to another study, of regulatory T cells. As reported in that work: Primers: 52 TRBV forward and 13 TRBJ reverse.

Sequenced: CD25- CD4+ T cells sorted from blood. The clonotype was recovered from a human donor in good health. The V and J genes are TRBV28 and TRBJ2-7; D is perhaps TRBD1 (5 bases). The chain's CDR3 is CASSIAGSYEQYF. CDR3 sequence (DNA): TGTGCCAGCAGCATAGCAGGGTCCTACGAGCAGTACTTC.